This T cell receptor (beta chain) was profiled in a study of blood T cells in healthy people across ages (dated by TCRdb to 2014 to 2015). Background for the entire study: In model experiments, template switching captured roughly one uniquely barcoded TCR beta cDNA molecule for every two T cells. The study analyzed two additional independent replicas of 1 million unique cDNA reads from the same blood draw for two donors, one aged 18 to 30 and one aged 80 or older. Using deep sequencing normalized with unique cDNA molecular identifiers, the study measured how TCR beta repertoire diversity changes with age. To avoid experimental bias, donors of different ages were spread randomly across the sequencing lanes. The donors were split into four age groups: young (average 16 years), middle-aged (around 37), aged (about 62) and long-lived (roughly 77).

Libraries came from 5' RACE. TCRdb names Illumina HiSeq 2500 as the instrument used. The second PCR ran for about 6 to 12 cycles and used a J-beta primer mix along with a sample-barcoded 5' primer. Each TCR beta cDNA molecule received a unique molecular identifier from a template-switch 5' adaptor carrying 12 random nucleotides. Each sample yielded at least 3 million CDR3-containing paired-end reads. First-strand cDNA synthesis was performed from all RNA using the Mint cDNA synthesis kit, with priming by a TRBC-specific oligonucleotide. After uracil-DNA glycosylase treatment, a first 18-cycle PCR used universal primers M1SS and BC2_uni_R on all cDNA. The study's processing was this. For normalization, 1 million high-quality reads, each with a distinct molecular identifier, were randomly selected from each sample. Reads with shared molecular identifiers were discarded instead of being binned into consensus sequences. MiTCR, with a Q25 quality threshold and the strictest error-elimination algorithm, was used for CDR3 identification, clonotype clustering and error correction. A nonparametric unseen species model with Euler transformation was used to estimate a lower bound on total TCR beta diversity. TCRdb reprocessed the public reads (quality trimming at Q25 with fastp, clone calling with MiXCR) and kept in-frame beta chains. Every distinct CDR3 protein forms one entry, paired with its most common genes and DNA. These V and J calls rely on TCRdb rather than the paper's analysis. A total of under 850,000 distinct CDR3 sequences appear in this sample, under 40% of them only once. In total, the top ten clones hold over 10% of the sample.

The V end loses 0 bases and the J end loses 0 bases, and a stretch of 10 bases separates them. Including cysteine and phenylalanine, the CDR3 has 16 amino acids. The retained sequence is limited to the CDR3, 48 bases, with the frame set at the first base. Reading the germline V gene gives CDR1 SGDLS and CDR2 YYNGEE. This clonotype occurred many times. Its antigen remains undetermined. Base quality data are lacking; no much larger clone is found one base away. Donors were approximately 42 systemically healthy Caucasian individuals from Russia aged about 6 to 100 years. Around 9.7 milliliters of peripheral blood were collected from each donor into EDTA-treated Vacutainer tubes. Ficoll-Paque density-gradient centrifugation was used to isolate PBMCs, with at least 6.5 million per sample. Trizol reagent was used to extract total RNA from the PBMCs, yielding at least 6 micrograms per sample. For every donor, an aliquot of PBMCs went through flow cytometry to measure the percentages of naive CD45RAhigh/CD27high T cells.

Overall results and qualifications from the work: Estimates of total diversity based on one million sequenced T cells were regarded as lower bounds and as underestimates. Conclusive comparison of naive and antigen-experienced compartments was prevented by the profiling of bulk unsorted PBMCs. Compared with the aged group, the long-lived group had more naive CD4+ T cells, fewer expanded clones and increased TCR diversity, suggesting age selection. Observed TCR beta diversity correlated strongly with the percentage of naive T cells measured by flow cytometry. As age increased, observed TCR beta diversity per million T cells dropped in a roughly linear way, and a significant reduction was already evident by age about 40. Because the CMV infection status of the donors was unknown, age-related changes in expanded clonotypes may potentially have been confounded.

The origin of this receptor is a man in his late teens or twenties in good health. In this chain, TRBV9 is recombined with TRBJ2-1, with the D gene not clear enough to name. The sample taken for sequencing was blood. The nucleotides read TGTGCCAGCAGCGTAGGGAATGGTTACTCCTACAATGAGCAGTTCTTC. This translates into CASSVGNGYSYNEQFF. Where the CDR3 stops, the reference TRBV9 and TRBJ2-1 genes take over; the full variable domain is DSGVTQTPKHLITATGQRVTLRCSPRSGDLSVYWYQQSLDQGLQFLIQYYNGEERAKGNILERFSAQQFPDLHSELNLSSLELGDSALYFCASSVGNGYSYNEQFFGPGTRLTVL.